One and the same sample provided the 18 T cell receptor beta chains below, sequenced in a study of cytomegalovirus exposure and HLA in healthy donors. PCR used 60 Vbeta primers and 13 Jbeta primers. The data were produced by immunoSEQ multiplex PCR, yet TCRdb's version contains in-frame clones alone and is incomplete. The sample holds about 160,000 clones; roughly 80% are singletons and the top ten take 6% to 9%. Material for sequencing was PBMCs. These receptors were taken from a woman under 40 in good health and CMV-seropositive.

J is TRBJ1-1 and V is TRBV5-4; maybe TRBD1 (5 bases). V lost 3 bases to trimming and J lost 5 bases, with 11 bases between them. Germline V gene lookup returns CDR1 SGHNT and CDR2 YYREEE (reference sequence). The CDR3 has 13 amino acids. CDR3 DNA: TGTGCCAGCAGCTCCTCACCAGGGACTGAAGCTTTCTTT. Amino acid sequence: CASSSSPGTEAFF.

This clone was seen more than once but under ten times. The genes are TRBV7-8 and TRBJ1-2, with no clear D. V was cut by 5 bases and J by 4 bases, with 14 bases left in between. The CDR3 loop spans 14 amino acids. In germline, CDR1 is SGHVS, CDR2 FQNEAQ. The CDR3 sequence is CASSQNSRSYGYTF. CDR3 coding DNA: TGTGCCAGCAGCCAAAACAGCAGATCCTATGGCTACACCTTC.

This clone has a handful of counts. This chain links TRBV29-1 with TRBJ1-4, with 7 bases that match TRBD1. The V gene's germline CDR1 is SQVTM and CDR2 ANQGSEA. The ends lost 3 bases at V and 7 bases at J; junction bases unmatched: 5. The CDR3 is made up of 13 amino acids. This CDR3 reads CSVDRGLGEKLFF. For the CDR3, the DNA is TGCAGCGTTGATAGGGGGCTGGGTGAAAAACTGTTTTTT.

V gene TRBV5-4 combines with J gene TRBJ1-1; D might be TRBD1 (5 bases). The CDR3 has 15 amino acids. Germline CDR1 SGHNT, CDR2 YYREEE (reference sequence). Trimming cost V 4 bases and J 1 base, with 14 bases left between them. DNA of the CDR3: TGTGCCAGCAGCCCGACAGTCCTGGCGAACACTGAAGCTTTCTTT. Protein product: CASSPTVLANTEAFF.

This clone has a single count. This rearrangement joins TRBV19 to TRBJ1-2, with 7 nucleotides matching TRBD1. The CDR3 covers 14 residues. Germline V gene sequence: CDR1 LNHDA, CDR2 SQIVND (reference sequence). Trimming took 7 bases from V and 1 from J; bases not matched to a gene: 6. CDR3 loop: CASNTDRDNYGYTF. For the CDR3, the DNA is TGTGCCAGTAACACTGACAGGGATAACTATGGCTACACCTTC.

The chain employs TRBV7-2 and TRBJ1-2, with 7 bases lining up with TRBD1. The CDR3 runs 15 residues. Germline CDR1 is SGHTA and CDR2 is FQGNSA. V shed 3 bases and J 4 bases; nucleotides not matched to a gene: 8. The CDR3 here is CASSFGQASGYGYTF. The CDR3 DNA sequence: TGTGCCAGCAGCTTCGGACAGGCCTCGGGCTATGGCTACACCTTC.

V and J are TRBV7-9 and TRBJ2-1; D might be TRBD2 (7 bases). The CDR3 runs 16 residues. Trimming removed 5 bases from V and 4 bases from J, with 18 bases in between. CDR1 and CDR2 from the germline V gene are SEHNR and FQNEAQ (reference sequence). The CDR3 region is CASSPMGGGHYNEQFF. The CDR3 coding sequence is TGTGCCAGCAGCCCGATGGGCGGGGGCCATTACAATGAGCAGTTCTTC. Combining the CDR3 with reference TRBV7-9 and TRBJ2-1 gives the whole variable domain DTGVSQNPRHKITKRGQNVTFRCDPISEHNRLYWYRQTLGQGPEFLTYFQNEAQLEKSRLLSDRFSAERPKGSFSTLEIQRTEQGDSAMYLCASSPMGGGHYNEQFFGPGTRLTVL.

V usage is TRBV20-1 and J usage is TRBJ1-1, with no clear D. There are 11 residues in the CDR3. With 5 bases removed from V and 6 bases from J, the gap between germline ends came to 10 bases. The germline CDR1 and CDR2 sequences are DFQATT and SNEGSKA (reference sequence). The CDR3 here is CSAFNSPEAFF. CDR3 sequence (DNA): TGCAGTGCTTTCAACAGCCCTGAAGCTTTCTTT.

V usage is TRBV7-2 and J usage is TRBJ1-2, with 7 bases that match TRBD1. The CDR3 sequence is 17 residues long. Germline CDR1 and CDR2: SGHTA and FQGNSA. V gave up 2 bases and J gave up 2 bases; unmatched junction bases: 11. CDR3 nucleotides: TGTGCCAGCAGCTTAAGGGTCACTCAGGGACAGAACTATGGCTACACCTTC. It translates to CASSLRVTQGQNYGYTF.

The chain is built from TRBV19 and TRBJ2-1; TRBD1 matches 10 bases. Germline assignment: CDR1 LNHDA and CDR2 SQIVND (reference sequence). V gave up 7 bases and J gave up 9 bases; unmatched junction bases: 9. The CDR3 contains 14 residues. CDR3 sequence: CASIPGQGKVEQFF. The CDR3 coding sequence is TGTGCCAGTATTCCGGGACAGGGGAAGGTTGAGCAGTTCTTC.

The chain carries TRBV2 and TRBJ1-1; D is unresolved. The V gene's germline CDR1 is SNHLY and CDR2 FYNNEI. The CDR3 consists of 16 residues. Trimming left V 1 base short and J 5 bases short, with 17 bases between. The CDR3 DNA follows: TGTGCCAGCAGTGAAGATCAGGATCCTTTGGTTACTGAAGCTTTCTTT. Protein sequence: CASSEDQDPLVTEAFF. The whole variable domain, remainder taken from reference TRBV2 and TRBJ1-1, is EPEVTQTPSHQVTQMGQEVILRCVPISNHLYFYWYRQILGQKVEFLVSFYNNEISEKSEIFDDQFSVERPDGSNFTLKIRSTKLEDSAMYFCASSEDQDPLVTEAFFGQGTRLTVV.

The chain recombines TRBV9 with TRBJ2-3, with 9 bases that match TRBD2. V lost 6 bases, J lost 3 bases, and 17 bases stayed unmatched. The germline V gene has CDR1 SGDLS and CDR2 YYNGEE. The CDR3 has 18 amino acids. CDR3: CASTLNSGGGGGTDTQYF. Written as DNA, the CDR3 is TGTGCCAGCACCTTAAATAGTGGTGGCGGGGGGGGAACAGATACGCAGTATTTT.

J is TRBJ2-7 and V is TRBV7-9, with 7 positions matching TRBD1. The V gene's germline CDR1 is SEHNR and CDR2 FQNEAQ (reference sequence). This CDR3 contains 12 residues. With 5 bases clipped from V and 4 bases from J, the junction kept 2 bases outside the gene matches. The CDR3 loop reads CASSIQGYEQYF. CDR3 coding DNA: TGTGCCAGCAGCATACAGGGGTACGAGCAGTACTTC.

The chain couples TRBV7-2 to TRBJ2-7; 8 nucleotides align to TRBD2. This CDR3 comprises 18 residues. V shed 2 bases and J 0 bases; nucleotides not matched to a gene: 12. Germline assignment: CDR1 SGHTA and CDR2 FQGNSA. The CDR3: CASSLFFSREGSSYEQYF. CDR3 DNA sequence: TGTGCCAGCAGCTTATTTTTTTCTCGGGAGGGGAGCTCCTACGAGCAGTACTTC.

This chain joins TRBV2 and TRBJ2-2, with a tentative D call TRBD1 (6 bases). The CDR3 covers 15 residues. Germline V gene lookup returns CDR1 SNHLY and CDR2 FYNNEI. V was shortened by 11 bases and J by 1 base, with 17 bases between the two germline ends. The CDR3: CAGYSGAQNTGELFF. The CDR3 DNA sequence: TGTGCCGGGTATTCAGGGGCCCAGAACACCGGGGAGCTGTTTTTT.

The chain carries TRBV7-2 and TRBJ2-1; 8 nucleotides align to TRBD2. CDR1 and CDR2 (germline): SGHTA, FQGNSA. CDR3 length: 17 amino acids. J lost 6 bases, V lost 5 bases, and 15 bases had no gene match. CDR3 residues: CASSRSAGGGGSNEQFF. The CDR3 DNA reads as TGTGCCAGCAGCCGATCCGCGGGGGGAGGGGGTTCCAATGAGCAGTTCTTC.

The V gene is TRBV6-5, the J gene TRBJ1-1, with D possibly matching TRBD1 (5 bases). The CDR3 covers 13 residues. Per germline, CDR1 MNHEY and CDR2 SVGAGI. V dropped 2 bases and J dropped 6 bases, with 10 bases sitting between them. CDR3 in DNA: TGTGCCAGCAGTTACAACCGGGGGGCTGAAGCTTTCTTT. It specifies CASSYNRGAEAFF.

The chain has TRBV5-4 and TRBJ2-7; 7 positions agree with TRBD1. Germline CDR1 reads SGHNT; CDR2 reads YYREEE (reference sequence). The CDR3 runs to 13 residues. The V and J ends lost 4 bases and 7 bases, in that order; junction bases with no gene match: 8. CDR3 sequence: CASSLRTGGEQYF. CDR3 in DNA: TGTGCCAGCAGCCTTCGGACAGGAGGTGAGCAGTACTTC. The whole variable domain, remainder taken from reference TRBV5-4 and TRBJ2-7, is ETGVTQSPTHLIKTRGQQVTLRCSSQSGHNTVSWYQQALGQGPQFIFQYYREEENGRGNFPPRFSGLQFPNYSSELNVNALELDDSALYLCASSLRTGGEQYFGPGTRLTVT.